The 17 T cell receptor beta chains below come from one sample, sequenced in a study of blood T cell repertoires in COVID-19. Method: immunoSEQ multiplex PCR; TCRdb's copy keeps in-frame clones and lacks some. The sample records 170,000 or so clones, more than 75% being singletons. The sample comprised peripheral blood. The receptors stem from a woman aged 70 to 79 with COVID-19, enrolled during active disease.

This rearrangement joins TRBV27 to TRBJ1-5; weak D call: TRBD1 (5 bases). Germline assignment: CDR1 MNHEY and CDR2 SMNVEV (reference sequence). This CDR3 spans 13 amino acids. V lost 2 bases and J 7 bases, leaving 9 bases between the germline ends. DNA of the CDR3: TGTGCCAGCAGTTTAGCAGGGAAACAGCCCCAGCATTTT. Translating gives CASSLAGKQPQHF.

This rearrangement joins TRBV6-6 to TRBJ2-3, with 7 bases that match TRBD2. V was pared by 5 bases and J by 3 bases, with 20 bases of the junction left unmatched. This CDR3 contains 19 residues. Germline V CDR1 and CDR2: MNHNY, SVGAGI (reference sequence). CDR3 sequence reads: CASSPPTSQIEGSTDTQYF. For the CDR3, the DNA is TGTGCCAGCAGTCCGCCGACTAGCCAAATAGAAGGTAGTACAGATACGCAGTATTTT.

The chain combines TRBV9 with TRBJ1-6, with 8 bases aligning to TRBD1. Trimming removed 0 bases from V and 9 bases from J; junction bases left unmatched: 5. CDR1 SGDLS and CDR2 YYNGEE come from the germline V gene. The CDR3 runs to 15 residues. The CDR3, as DNA: TGTGCCAGCAGCGTAGCTCTGGACAGGGCTTCACCCCTCCACTTT. Translating it yields CASSVALDRASPLHF.

This clone has only one observation. J is TRBJ1-6 and V is TRBV25-1, with 9 bases identical to TRBD1. After removal of 3 bases from V and 9 bases from J, the junction contained 6 bases not matched to a gene. Germline loops: CDR1 MGHDK, CDR2 SYGVNS. The CDR3 runs to 15 residues. CDR3 nucleotides: TGTGCCAGCAGTGACTCCGGGACAGGGTTTTCACCCCTCCACTTT. Protein sequence: CASSDSGTGFSPLHF.

The chain employs TRBV9 and TRBJ1-6; D is uncertain. Germline CDR1 is SGDLS and CDR2 is YYNGEE. V was shortened by 0 bases and J by 9 bases, with 13 bases between the two germline ends. This CDR3 is 15 amino acids long. The CDR3 sequence: CASSVVAKPFSPLHF. CDR3 DNA: TGTGCCAGCAGCGTAGTAGCCAAGCCCTTTTCACCCCTCCACTTT.

V usage is TRBV25-1 and J usage is TRBJ2-3, with 8 bases aligning to TRBD1. Germline-derived CDR1 and CDR2 are MGHDK and SYGVNS. The ends lost 4 bases at V and 8 bases at J; junction bases unmatched: 5. CDR3 length: 13 amino acids. The CDR3 protein is CASSAYDRGTQYF. The CDR3 nucleotides are TGTGCCAGCAGTGCTTACGACAGGGGTACGCAGTATTTT.

The V call is TRBV7-3, the J call TRBJ1-1, with 10 bases identical to TRBD1. The length of the CDR3 is 13 residues. Trimming took 3 bases from V and 11 from J; bases not matched to a gene: 6. In germline, CDR1 is SGHTA, CDR2 FQGTGA. This CDR3 is CASSFGTGDTAFF. The DNA of the CDR3 is TGTGCCAGCAGCTTCGGGACAGGGGACACGGCTTTCTTT.

The genes are TRBV5-1 and TRBJ1-5; TRBD1 agrees at 7 bases. The CDR3 runs 13 residues. With 3 bases clipped from V and 4 bases from J, the junction kept 1 base outside the gene matches. In germline, CDR1 is SGHRS, CDR2 YFSETQ. CDR3 protein: CASSSTGNQPQHF. The CDR3 DNA reads as TGCGCCAGCAGCTCGACAGGGAATCAGCCCCAGCATTTT.

The V gene is TRBV6-5, the J gene TRBJ2-2; the D is unclear. V was trimmed by 7 bases and J by 0 bases, leaving 9 bases between them. The germline gives CDR1 MNHEY, CDR2 SVGAGI. The length of the CDR3 is 14 residues. CDR3 region: CASKESPNTGELFF. Written as DNA, the CDR3 is TGTGCCAGCAAAGAAAGCCCGAACACCGGGGAGCTGTTTTTT.

This clone has a single count. J is TRBJ1-5 and V is TRBV28; 9 bases map to TRBD1. From germline, CDR1 is MDHEN and CDR2 SYDVKM. The trim removed 10 bases at V and 2 bases at J, leaving 12 bases unmatched. CDR3 length equals 16 residues. The CDR3 reads CAIQDRGRGGNQPQHF. The CDR3 nucleotides are TGTGCCATCCAGGACAGGGGACGGGGGGGCAATCAGCCCCAGCATTTT.

This clone was picked up a small number of times. The chain combines TRBV28 with TRBJ1-5; weak D call: TRBD1 (6 bases). This CDR3 has 14 amino acids. Germline assignment: CDR1 MDHEN and CDR2 SYDVKM. V lost 7 bases to trimming and J lost 3 bases, with 13 bases between them. The CDR3 protein is CASNPGQDNQPQHF. The CDR3 DNA reads as TGTGCCAGCAACCCGGGACAAGACAATCAGCCCCAGCATTTT.

This clone was detected once. This chain links TRBV7-2 with TRBJ2-3; 7 nucleotides match TRBD2. Germline V gene lookup returns CDR1 SGHTA and CDR2 FQGNSA. This CDR3 comprises 15 residues. V shed 5 bases, J shed 4 bases, and the junction held 9 bases outside the gene matches. The CDR3 spells CASSKAGISSDTQYF. CDR3 coding DNA: TGTGCCAGCAGCAAAGCGGGAATCAGCTCAGATACGCAGTATTTT.

Here the CDR3 DNA reads TGTGCCTGGAGTTCCCTAGCGGGAACCTACACCGGGGAGCTGTTTTTT. Protein product: CAWSSLAGTYTGELFF. The rearrangement joins TRBV30 to TRBJ2-2, with TRBD2 matching over 9 bases. The CDR3 consists of 16 residues. Germline V gene sequence: CDR1 GTSNPN, CDR2 SVGIG (reference sequence). V dropped 2 bases and J dropped 3; count of bases not matched to a gene: 7.

A word on this clone: The sample holds other DNA sequences that translate to the same CDR3. The chain couples TRBV5-1 to TRBJ1-6; perhaps TRBD1 as D (6 bases). Germline V gene lookup returns CDR1 SGHRS and CDR2 YFSETQ. The length of the CDR3 is 13 residues. V lost 2 bases and J lost 10, with 10 bases in between. This CDR3 reads CASSLQGRSPLHF. The CDR3, as DNA: TGCGCCAGCAGCTTACAGGGAAGATCACCCCTCCACTTT.

This chain joins TRBV7-8 and TRBJ2-5, with D possibly being TRBD1 (6 bases). Trimming shortened V by 7 bases and J by 2 bases, and 14 bases separated the two germline ends. The CDR3 is 14 amino acids. CDR1 SGHVS and CDR2 FQNEAQ come from the germline V gene. The CDR3 region has the DNA TGTGCCAGCACCACCACAGGGCAACAAGAGACCCAGTACTTC. Translated, it gives CASTTTGQQETQYF.

Here the CDR3 reads CASRKWDRNYGYTF. Written as DNA, the CDR3 is TGTGCCAGTAGAAAATGGGACAGGAACTATGGCTACACCTTC. This chain connects TRBV19 to TRBJ1-2, with 8 bases that match TRBD1. The length of the CDR3 is 14 residues. In germline, CDR1 is LNHDA, CDR2 SQIVND (reference sequence). Losses at the gene ends were 6 bases for V and 2 bases for J; bases not matched to a gene: 5.

The rearrangement uses TRBV5-4 and TRBJ1-2, with TRBD1 matching 9 bases. V shed 4 bases and J 3 bases; nucleotides not matched to a gene: 1. Germline CDR1 reads SGHNT; CDR2 reads YYREEE (reference sequence). This CDR3 contains 13 residues. The CDR3 is CASSRDRDYGYTF. CDR3 in DNA: TGTGCCAGCAGCCGGGACAGGGACTATGGCTACACCTTC.